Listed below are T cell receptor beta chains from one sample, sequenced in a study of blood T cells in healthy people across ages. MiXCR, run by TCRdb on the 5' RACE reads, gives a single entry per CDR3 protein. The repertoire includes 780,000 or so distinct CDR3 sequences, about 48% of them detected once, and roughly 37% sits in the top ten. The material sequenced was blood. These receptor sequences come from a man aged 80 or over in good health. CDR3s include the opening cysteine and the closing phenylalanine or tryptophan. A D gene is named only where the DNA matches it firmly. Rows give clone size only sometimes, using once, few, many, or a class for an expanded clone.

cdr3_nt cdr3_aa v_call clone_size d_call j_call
TGCGCCAGCAGCCAAGTCCCAGGGTCCTCCTACGAGCAGTACTTC CASSQVPGSSYEQYF TRBV4-1 . . TRBJ2-7
TGTGCCACCAGTGGGGCCGACAGGACTCGAGAGACCCAGTACTTC CATSGADRTRETQYF TRBV24-1 . . TRBJ2-5
TGCGCCAGCAGCCTGCCCCTAGCGGGAGAATGGGACCAAGAGACCCAGTACTTC CASSLPLAGEWDQETQYF TRBV5-1 . TRBD2 TRBJ2-5
TGTGCCAGCCATTATTCGGGACAGGGGTCCCCAAATCAGCCCCAGCATTTT CASHYSGQGSPNQPQHF TRBV6-5 . TRBD1 TRBJ1-5
TGTGCCAGCAGCTTAGGTCCGGGACCCGAGCAGTACTTC CASSLGPGPEQYF TRBV7-9 once . TRBJ2-7
TGTGCCAGCAGTTTTACTAGCGCACAAGAGACCCAGTACTTC CASSFTSAQETQYF TRBV12-3/TRBV12-4 few TRBD2 TRBJ2-5
TGTGCCAGCAGCGCAGCCCCGGGTGTTAGCAATCAGCCCCAGCATTTT CASSAAPGVSNQPQHF TRBV9 . . TRBJ1-5
TGTGCCAGCAGTTACCGGACAGTGGGTTCCTACGAGCAGTACTTC CASSYRTVGSYEQYF TRBV6-5 . . TRBJ2-7
TGTGCCAGCAGCCCCCTCCAGAGGGATGAAAAACTGTTTTTT CASSPLQRDEKLFF TRBV14 . . TRBJ1-4
TGCAGCGTTCTAGGGGCAGGGGGCGGCTACAATGAGCAGTTCTTC CSVLGAGGGYNEQFF TRBV29-1 few TRBD1 TRBJ2-1
TGCAGCTCCCTCGCCCAGCGCGCAGATACGCAGTATTTT CSSLAQRADTQYF TRBV29-1 . . TRBJ2-3
TGTGCCAGCAGCCAAGGGATGGTTGGGTATTCACCCCTCCACTTT CASSQGMVGYSPLHF TRBV13 few . TRBJ1-6
TGCAGCACCCAGGACAACTCCTACGAGCAGTACTTC CSTQDNSYEQYF TRBV29-1 few . TRBJ2-7
TGTGCCAGCAGCTTGGTGCAGCTAGCGGGAGGTGGCCAAGAGACCCAGTACTTC CASSLVQLAGGGQETQYF TRBV5-5 few TRBD2 TRBJ2-5
TGTGCCAGCAGTTTCCAGCAAGAGACCCAGTACTTC CASSFQQETQYF TRBV12-3/TRBV12-4 . . TRBJ2-5